The 16 T cell receptor beta chains listed next were all sequenced from one sample in a study of blood T cell repertoires in COVID-19. Data came from immunoSEQ multiplex PCR; TCRdb stores just in-frame clones and leaves some out. In the table there are over 150,000 clones, 75% to 80% of which are singletons. Sequenced sample: peripheral blood. These receptor sequences come from a woman in her seventies with acute or convalescent COVID-19.

The rearrangement links TRBV6-6 to TRBJ2-1; 9 nucleotides align to TRBD2. V gave up 5 bases and J gave up 7 bases; unmatched junction bases: 12. Germline V lookup: CDR1 MNHNY, CDR2 SVGAGI (reference sequence). The CDR3 is 16 residues long. The CDR3 DNA reads as TGTGCCAGCAGTAGGGATGGTCTAGCGGGACTAAATGAGCAGTTCTTC. Encoded protein: CASSRDGLAGLNEQFF.

This clone showed up just once. The rearrangement joins TRBV7-9 to TRBJ2-2; D possibly corresponds to TRBD2 (6 bases). CDR1 and CDR2 from the germline V gene are SEHNR and FQNEAQ (reference sequence). V was cut by 8 bases and J by 7 bases, with 14 bases left in between. The CDR3 covers 13 residues. The CDR3 bases are TGTGCCAGCTCTGGAGGGTTCATCGGGGAGCTGTTTTTT. This sequence encodes CASSGGFIGELFF.

The chain has TRBV7-9 and TRBJ2-3; D perhaps matches TRBD2 (6 bases). Trimming shortened V by 6 bases and J by 1 base, and 11 bases separated the two germline ends. CDR1 is SEHNR and CDR2 is FQNEAQ in the germline V gene (reference sequence). This CDR3 has 14 residues. CDR3 bases: TGTGCCAGCAGAGGTACGGGGGGCACAGATACGCAGTATTTT. Its protein product is CASRGTGGTDTQYF. Combining the CDR3 with reference TRBV7-9 and TRBJ2-3 gives the whole variable domain DTGVSQNPRHKITKRGQNVTFRCDPISEHNRLYWYRQTLGQGPEFLTYFQNEAQLEKSRLLSDRFSAERPKGSFSTLEIQRTEQGDSAMYLCASRGTGGTDTQYFGPGTRLTVL.

The chain employs TRBV27 and TRBJ1-2, with D tentatively TRBD1 (5 bases). V was clipped by 4 bases and J by 3 bases, with 9 bases between them. CDR3 size: 13 residues. From germline, CDR1 is MNHEY and CDR2 SMNVEV (reference sequence). CDR3 amino acids: CASSYTGDYGYTF. CDR3 DNA sequence: TGTGCCAGCAGTTACACAGGAGACTATGGCTACACCTTC.

The chain recombines TRBV2 with TRBJ1-2; a weak D match, TRBD1 (6 bases). Trimming took 4 bases from V and 1 from J, leaving 10 bases between them. CDR1 is SNHLY, CDR2 FYNNEI, per germline. This CDR3 spans 14 amino acids. The CDR3 nucleotides read TGTGCCAGCAGTGCAGGACAGCTTAACTATGGCTACACCTTC. This encodes CASSAGQLNYGYTF. Filled out from reference TRBV2 and TRBJ1-2, the complete variable domain reads EPEVTQTPSHQVTQMGQEVILRCVPISNHLYFYWYRQILGQKVEFLVSFYNNEISEKSEIFDDQFSVERPDGSNFTLKIRSTKLEDSAMYFCASSAGQLNYGYTFGSGTRLTVV.

The V and J genes are TRBV29-1 and TRBJ1-1; 7 nucleotides agree with TRBD1. V gave up 5 bases and J gave up 8 bases; unmatched junction bases: 5. CDR3 size: 11 residues. The germline V gene has CDR1 SQVTM and CDR2 ANQGSEA. Here the CDR3 reads CSVSQGPEAFF. The CDR3 nucleotides read TGCAGCGTTTCACAGGGGCCCGAAGCTTTCTTT.

This clone was seen only once. The V and J genes are TRBV7-9 and TRBJ1-1; 8 bases are shared with TRBD1. V was clipped by 3 bases and J by 5 bases; unmatched bases: 8. The CDR3 sequence is 15 residues long. Germline-derived CDR1 and CDR2 are SEHNR and FQNEAQ (reference sequence). CDR3 sequence reads: CASSLRDRPSTEAFF. In DNA, the CDR3 is TGTGCCAGCAGCTTGAGGGACAGGCCTAGTACTGAAGCTTTCTTT.

This clone was observed a handful of times. The CDR3 loop is CASSGSGGGETQYF. CDR3 DNA sequence: TGCGCCAGCAGCGGAAGCGGTGGGGGGGAGACCCAGTACTTC. This chain uses TRBV5-1 with TRBJ2-5, with D maybe TRBD2 (6 bases). The length of the CDR3 is 14 residues. V was shortened by 4 bases and J by 5 bases, with 15 bases between the two germline ends. Germline V gives CDR1 SGHRS, CDR2 YFSETQ.

About this clone itself: Other DNA sequences in the same sample also yield this CDR3. The chain recombines TRBV2 with TRBJ2-1; maybe TRBD2 (5 bases). The V gene's germline CDR1 is SNHLY and CDR2 FYNNEI. Deletions cut 4 bases from V and 7 bases from J, with 5 bases between. There are 11 residues in the CDR3. CDR3 loop: CASSGLNEQFF. The CDR3 nucleotides are TGTGCCAGCAGTGGACTAAATGAGCAGTTCTTC.

This rearrangement joins TRBV4-1 to TRBJ1-4; TRBD1 is a possible D gene (6 bases). Germline lookup yields CDR1 MGHRA and CDR2 YSYEKL. V lost 6 bases, J lost 5 bases, and 16 bases lay in between. The CDR3 extends over 15 amino acids. The DNA for the CDR3 is TGCGCCAGCAGAAACAGGGCTTTGATAAATGAAAAACTGTTTTTT. Its protein is CASRNRALINEKLFF.

The chain uses TRBV11-2 and TRBJ1-6; D not certain. The CDR3 is 14 amino acids. Per the germline V gene, CDR1 is SGHAT and CDR2 is FQNNGV. The ends were cut back, 5 bases at V and 2 bases at J, with 7 bases in the middle. CDR3 in amino acids: CASSRVPYNSPLHF. CDR3 DNA sequence: TGTGCCAGCAGCAGAGTACCCTATAATTCACCCCTCCACTTT.

This rearrangement joins TRBV12-3 or TRBV12-4 to TRBJ1-5, with D uncertain. Trimming left V 4 bases short and J 7 bases short, with 8 bases between. The CDR3 loop spans 12 amino acids. CDR3 nucleotides: TGTGCCAGCAGTTGGGAGAGGCAGCCCCAGCATTTT. Its protein is CASSWERQPQHF.

With respect to this clone: Additional DNA sequences in this sample encode the identical CDR3. This sequence joins TRBV20-1 and TRBJ2-3; TRBD2 is a possible D gene (5 bases). With 3 bases removed from V and 6 bases from J, the gap between germline ends came to 10 bases. From germline, CDR1 is DFQATT and CDR2 SNEGSKA (reference sequence). CDR3 length: 12 amino acids. The CDR3 loop reads CSASTGFDTQYF. DNA of the CDR3: TGCAGTGCTAGTACGGGGTTTGATACGCAGTATTTT.

This sequence joins TRBV4-2 and TRBJ1-2, with TRBD1 matching over 8 bases. The CDR3 totals 16 residues. Trimming cost V 0 bases and J 6 bases; bases outside gene matches: 9. Germline CDR1 is LGHNA and CDR2 is YNFKEQ. The CDR3 reads CASSQESAQGVDGYTF. The CDR3 DNA sequence: TGTGCCAGCAGCCAAGAGTCAGCACAGGGGGTGGATGGCTACACCTTC.

The chain couples TRBV27 to TRBJ2-1; possibly TRBD1 for D (6 bases). Germline values: CDR1 MNHEY, CDR2 SMNVEV (reference sequence). V was cut by 5 bases and J by 3 bases, with 14 bases left in between. The CDR3 has 15 residues. CDR3 nucleotide sequence: TGTGCCAGCAGTACCCCGACAGGAGGCTACAATGAGCAGTTCTTC. Its translation is CASSTPTGGYNEQFF.

V and J are TRBV6-6 and TRBJ1-2; 11 bases agree with TRBD1. The CDR3 has 16 residues. V was clipped by 0 bases and J by 7 bases; unmatched bases: 7. The germline gives CDR1 MNHNY, CDR2 SVGAGI (reference sequence). CDR3 DNA sequence: TGTGCCAGCAGTTACTCCTGGACAGGGGGCGCATCTGGCTACACCTTC. It encodes CASSYSWTGGASGYTF.